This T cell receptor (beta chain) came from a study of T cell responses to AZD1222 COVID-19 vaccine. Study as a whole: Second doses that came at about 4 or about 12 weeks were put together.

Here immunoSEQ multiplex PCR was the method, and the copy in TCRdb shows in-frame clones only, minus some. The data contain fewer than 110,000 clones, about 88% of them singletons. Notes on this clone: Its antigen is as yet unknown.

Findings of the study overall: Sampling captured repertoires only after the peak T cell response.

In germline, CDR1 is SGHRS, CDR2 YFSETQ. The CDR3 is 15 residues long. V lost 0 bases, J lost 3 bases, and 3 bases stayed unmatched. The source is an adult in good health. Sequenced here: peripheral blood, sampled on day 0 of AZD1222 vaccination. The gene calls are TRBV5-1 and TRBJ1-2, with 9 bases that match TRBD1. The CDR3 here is CASSLGRQGDYGYTF. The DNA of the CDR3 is TGCGCCAGCAGCTTGGGTCGACAGGGGGACTATGGCTACACCTTC.